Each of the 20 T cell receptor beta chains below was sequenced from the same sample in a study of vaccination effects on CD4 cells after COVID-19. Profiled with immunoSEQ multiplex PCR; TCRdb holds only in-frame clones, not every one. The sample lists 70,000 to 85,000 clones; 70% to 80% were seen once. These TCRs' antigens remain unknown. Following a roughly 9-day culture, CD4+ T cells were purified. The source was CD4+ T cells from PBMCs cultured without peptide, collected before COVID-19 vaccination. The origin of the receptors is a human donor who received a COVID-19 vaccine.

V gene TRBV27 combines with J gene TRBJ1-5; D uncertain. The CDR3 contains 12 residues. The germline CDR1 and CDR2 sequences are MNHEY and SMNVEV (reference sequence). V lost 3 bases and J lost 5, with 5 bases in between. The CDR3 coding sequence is TGTGCCAGCAGTTTCGTCGATCAGCCCCAGCATTTT. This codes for CASSFVDQPQHF.

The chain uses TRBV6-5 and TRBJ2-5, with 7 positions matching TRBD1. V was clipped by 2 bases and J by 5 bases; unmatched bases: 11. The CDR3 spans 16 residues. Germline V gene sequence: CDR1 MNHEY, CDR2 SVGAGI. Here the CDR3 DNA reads TGTGCCAGCAGTTACGGAATATCCGACAGGGCGGAGACCCAGTACTTC. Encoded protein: CASSYGISDRAETQYF.

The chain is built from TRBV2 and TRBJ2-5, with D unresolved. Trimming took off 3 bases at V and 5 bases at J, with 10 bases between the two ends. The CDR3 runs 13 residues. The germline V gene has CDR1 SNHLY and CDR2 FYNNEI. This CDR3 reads CASSDRTRETQYF. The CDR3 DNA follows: TGTGCCAGCAGTGATCGGACGCGCGAGACCCAGTACTTC.

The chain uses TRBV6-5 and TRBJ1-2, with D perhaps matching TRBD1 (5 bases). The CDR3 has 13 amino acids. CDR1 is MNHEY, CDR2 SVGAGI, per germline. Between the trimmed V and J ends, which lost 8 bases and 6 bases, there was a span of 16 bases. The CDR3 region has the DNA TGTGCCAGCTTTGGGGGGTTGGGAGATGGCTACACCTTC. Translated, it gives CASFGGLGDGYTF.

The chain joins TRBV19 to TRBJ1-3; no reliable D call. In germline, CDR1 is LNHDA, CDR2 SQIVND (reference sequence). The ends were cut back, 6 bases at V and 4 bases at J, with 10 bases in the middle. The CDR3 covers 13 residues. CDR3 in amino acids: CASSRDLGNTIYF. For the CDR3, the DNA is TGTGCCAGTAGCCGAGATTTGGGAAACACCATATATTTT. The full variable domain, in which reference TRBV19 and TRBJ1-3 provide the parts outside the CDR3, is DGGITQSPKYLFRKEGQNVTLSCEQNLNHDAMYWYRQDPGQGLRLIYYSQIVNDFQKGDIAEGYSVSREKKESFPLTVTSAQKNPTAFYLCASSRDLGNTIYFGEGSWLTVV.

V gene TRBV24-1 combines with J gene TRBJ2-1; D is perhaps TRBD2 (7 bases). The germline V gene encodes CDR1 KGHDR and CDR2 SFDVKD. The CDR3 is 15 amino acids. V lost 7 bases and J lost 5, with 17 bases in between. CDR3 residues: CATSLLGGANNEQFF. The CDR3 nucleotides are TGTGCCACCAGCCTTTTGGGGGGGGCCAACAATGAGCAGTTCTTC.

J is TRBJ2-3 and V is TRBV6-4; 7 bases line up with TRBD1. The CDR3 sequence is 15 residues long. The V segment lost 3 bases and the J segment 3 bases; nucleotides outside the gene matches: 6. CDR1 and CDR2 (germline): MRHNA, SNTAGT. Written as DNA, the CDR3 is TGTGCCAGCAGTGAATGGTACAGGGGAACAGATACGCAGTATTTT. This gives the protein CASSEWYRGTDTQYF.

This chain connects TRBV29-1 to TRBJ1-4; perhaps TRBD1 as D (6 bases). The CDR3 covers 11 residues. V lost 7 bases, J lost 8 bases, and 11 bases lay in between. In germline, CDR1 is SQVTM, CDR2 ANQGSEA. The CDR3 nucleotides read TGCAGCGGTCGCCAGGGGGAAAAACTGTTTTTT. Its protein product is CSGRQGEKLFF. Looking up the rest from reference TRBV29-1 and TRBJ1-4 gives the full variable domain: SAVISQKPSRDICQRGTSLTIQCQVDSQVTMMFWYRQQPGQSLTLIATANQGSEATYESGFVIDKFPISRPNLTFSTLTVSNMSPEDSSIYLCSGRQGEKLFFGSGTQLSVL.

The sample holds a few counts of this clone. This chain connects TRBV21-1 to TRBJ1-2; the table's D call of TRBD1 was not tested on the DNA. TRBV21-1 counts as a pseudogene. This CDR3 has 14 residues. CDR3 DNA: TGTGCCAGCAGCAAAGCTCCGAGGACAGATGGCTACACCTTC. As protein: CASSKAPRTDGYTF.

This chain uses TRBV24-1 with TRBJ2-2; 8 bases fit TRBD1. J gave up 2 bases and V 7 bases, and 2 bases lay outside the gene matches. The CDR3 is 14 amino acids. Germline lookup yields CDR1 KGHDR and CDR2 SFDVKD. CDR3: CATRGTGNTGELFF. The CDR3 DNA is TGTGCCACCAGAGGGACAGGTAACACCGGGGAGCTGTTTTTT.

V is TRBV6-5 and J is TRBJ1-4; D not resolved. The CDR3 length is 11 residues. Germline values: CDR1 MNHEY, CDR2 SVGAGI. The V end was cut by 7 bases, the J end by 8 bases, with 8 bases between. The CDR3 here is CASNYYEKLFF. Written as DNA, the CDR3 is TGTGCCAGCAATTATTACGAAAAACTGTTTTTT.

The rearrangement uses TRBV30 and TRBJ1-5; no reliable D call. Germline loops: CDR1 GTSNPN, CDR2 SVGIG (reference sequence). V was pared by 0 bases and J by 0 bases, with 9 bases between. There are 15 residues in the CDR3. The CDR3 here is CAWSVGQNSNQPQHF. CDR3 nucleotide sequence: TGTGCCTGGAGTGTAGGGCAGAATAGCAATCAGCCCCAGCATTTT.

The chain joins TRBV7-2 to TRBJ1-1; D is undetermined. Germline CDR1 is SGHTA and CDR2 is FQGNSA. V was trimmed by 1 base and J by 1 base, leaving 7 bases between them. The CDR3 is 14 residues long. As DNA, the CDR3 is TGTGCCAGCAGCTTAGGAGGCCAGAACACTGAAGCTTTCTTT. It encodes CASSLGGQNTEAFF.

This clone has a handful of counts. The CDR3 region is CASSFLGRTGTEAFF. The CDR3 DNA is TGCGCCAGCAGCTTCTTAGGACGTACCGGCACTGAAGCTTTCTTT. This chain joins TRBV5-1 and TRBJ1-1; no clear D gene. Germline lookup yields CDR1 SGHRS and CDR2 YFSETQ. The V and J ends lost 2 bases and 4 bases respectively, with 15 bases between them. The CDR3 extends over 15 amino acids.

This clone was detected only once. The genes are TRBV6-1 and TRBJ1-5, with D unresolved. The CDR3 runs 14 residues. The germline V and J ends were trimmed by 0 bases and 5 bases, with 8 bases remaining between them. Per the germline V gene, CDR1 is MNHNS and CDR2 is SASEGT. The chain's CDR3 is CASSEAHIYQPQHF. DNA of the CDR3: TGTGCCAGCAGTGAAGCACACATTTATCAGCCCCAGCATTTT.

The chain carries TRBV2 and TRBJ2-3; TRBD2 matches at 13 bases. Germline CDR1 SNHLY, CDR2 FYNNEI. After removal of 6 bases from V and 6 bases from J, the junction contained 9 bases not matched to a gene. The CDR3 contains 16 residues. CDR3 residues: CASSPTSGGASDTQYF. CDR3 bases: TGTGCCAGCAGCCCCACTAGCGGGGGGGCATCGGATACGCAGTATTTT. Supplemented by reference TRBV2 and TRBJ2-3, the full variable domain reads EPEVTQTPSHQVTQMGQEVILRCVPISNHLYFYWYRQILGQKVEFLVSFYNNEISEKSEIFDDQFSVERPDGSNFTLKIRSTKLEDSAMYFCASSPTSGGASDTQYFGPGTRLTVL.

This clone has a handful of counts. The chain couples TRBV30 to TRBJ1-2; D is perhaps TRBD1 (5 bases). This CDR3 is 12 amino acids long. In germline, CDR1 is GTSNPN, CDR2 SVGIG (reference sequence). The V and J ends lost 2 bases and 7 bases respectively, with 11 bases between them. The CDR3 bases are TGTGCCTGGAGTCGCGGGACGACTGGCTACACCTTC. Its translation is CAWSRGTTGYTF.

The CDR3 sequence is CASSQSGGPTDTQYF. DNA for the CDR3: TGCGCCAGCAGTCAATCAGGGGGACCCACAGATACGCAGTATTTT. The chain links TRBV23-1 to TRBJ2-3; a weak D match, TRBD1 (6 bases). TRBV23-1 has ORF status, its function being uncertain. The germline V and J ends were trimmed by 0 bases and 2 bases, with 9 bases remaining between them. The length of the CDR3 is 15 residues.

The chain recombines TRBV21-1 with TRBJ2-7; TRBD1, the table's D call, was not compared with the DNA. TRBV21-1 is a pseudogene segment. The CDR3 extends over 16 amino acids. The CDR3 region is CASSKNGDRVLPEQYV. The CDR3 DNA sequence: TGTGCCAGCAGCAAAAATGGGGACAGGGTCTTACCCGAGCAGTACGTC.

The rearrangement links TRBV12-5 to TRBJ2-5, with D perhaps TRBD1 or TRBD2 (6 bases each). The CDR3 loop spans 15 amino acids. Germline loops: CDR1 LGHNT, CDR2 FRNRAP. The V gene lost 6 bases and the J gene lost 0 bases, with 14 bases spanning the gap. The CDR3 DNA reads TGTGCTAGTGGCCCCGGGGGCCCGTACCAAGAGACCCAGTACTTC. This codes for CASGPGGPYQETQYF.